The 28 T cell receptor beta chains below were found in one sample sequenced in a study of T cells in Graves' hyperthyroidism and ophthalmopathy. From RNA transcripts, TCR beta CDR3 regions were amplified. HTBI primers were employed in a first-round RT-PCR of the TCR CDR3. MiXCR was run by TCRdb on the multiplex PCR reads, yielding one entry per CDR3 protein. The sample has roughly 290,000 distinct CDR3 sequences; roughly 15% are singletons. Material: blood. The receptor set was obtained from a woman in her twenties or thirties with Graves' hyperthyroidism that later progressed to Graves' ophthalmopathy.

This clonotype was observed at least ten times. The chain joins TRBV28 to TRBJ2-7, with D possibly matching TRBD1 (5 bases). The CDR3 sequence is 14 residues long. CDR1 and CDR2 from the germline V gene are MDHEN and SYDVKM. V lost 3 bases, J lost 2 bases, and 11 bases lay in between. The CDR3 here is CASSFNRQPYEQYF. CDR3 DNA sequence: TGTGCCAGCAGTTTCAACAGACAGCCCTACGAGCAGTACTTC.

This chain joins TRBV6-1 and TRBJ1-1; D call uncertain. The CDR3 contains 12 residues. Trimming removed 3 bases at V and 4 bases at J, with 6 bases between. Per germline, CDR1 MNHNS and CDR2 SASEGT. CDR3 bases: TGTGCCAGCAGTGATTTTGGCACTGAAGCTTTCTTT. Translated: CASSDFGTEAFF.

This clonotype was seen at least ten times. The CDR3 sequence: CASSFERNTEAFF. The CDR3 bases are TGTGCCAGCAGCTTCGAAAGGAACACTGAAGCTTTCTTT. The genes are TRBV7-3 and TRBJ1-1; D unresolved. CDR1 and CDR2 from the germline V gene are SGHTA and FQGTGA. V was trimmed by 3 bases and J by 1 base, leaving 6 bases between them. CDR3 length equals 13 residues.

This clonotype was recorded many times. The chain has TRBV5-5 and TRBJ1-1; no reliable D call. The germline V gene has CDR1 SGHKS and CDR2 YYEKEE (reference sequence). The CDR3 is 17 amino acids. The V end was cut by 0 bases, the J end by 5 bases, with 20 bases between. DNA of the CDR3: TGTGCCAGCAGCTTGGAAGGATGGTCGGGGAGAGGGACTGAAGCTTTCTTT. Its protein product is CASSLEGWSGRGTEAFF.

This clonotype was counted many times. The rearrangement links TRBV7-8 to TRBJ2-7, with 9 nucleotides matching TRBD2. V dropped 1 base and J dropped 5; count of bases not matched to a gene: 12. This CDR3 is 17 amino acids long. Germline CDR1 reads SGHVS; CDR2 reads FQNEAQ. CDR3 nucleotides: TGTGCCAGCAGCTTAGTTCGGGGTAGCGGGAGTTTTCACGAGCAGTACTTC. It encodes CASSLVRGSGSFHEQYF.

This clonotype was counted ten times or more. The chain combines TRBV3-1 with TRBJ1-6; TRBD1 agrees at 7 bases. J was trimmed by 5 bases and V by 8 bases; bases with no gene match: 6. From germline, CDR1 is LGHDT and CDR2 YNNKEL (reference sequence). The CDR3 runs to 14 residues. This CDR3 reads CASGRQGDNSPLHF. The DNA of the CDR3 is TGTGCCAGCGGTAGACAGGGTGATAATTCACCCCTCCACTTT. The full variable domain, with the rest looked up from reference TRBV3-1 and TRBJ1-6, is DTAVSQTPKYLVTQMGNDKSIKCEQNLGHDTMYWYKQDSKKFLKIMFSYNNKELIINETVPNRFSPKSPDKAHLNLHINSLELGDSAVYFCASGRQGDNSPLHFGNGTRLTVT.

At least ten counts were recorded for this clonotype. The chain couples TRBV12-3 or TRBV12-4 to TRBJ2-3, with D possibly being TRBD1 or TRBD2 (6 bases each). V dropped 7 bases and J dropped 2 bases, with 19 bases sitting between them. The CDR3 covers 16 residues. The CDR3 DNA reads TGTGCCAGCACCCCGGGAGAGGGACATTCCACAGATACGCAGTATTTT. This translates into CASTPGEGHSTDTQYF.

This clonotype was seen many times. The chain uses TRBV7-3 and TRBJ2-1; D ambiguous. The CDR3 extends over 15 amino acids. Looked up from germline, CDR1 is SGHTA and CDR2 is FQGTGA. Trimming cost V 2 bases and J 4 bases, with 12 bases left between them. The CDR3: CASSLLADGYNEQFF. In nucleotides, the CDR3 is TGTGCCAGCAGCTTACTTGCCGACGGTTACAATGAGCAGTTCTTC.

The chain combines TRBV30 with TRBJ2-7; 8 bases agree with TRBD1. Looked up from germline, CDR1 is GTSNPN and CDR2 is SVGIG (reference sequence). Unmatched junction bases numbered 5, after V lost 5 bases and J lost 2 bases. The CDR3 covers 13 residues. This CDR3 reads CAWGTGVAYEQYF. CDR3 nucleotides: TGTGCCTGGGGGACAGGCGTGGCCTACGAGCAGTACTTC.

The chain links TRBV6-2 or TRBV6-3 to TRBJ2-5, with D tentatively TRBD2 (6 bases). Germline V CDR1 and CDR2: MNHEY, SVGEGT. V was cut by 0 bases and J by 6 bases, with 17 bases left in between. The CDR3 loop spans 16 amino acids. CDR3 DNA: TGTGCCAGCAGTTACTCGAGTACTAGCAGCGAAAAGACCCAGTACTTC. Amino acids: CASSYSSTSSEKTQYF.

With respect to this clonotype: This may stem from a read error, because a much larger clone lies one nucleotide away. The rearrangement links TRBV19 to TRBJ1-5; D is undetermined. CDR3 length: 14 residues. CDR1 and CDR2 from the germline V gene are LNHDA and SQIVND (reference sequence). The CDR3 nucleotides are TGTGCCACTAGTACCGGGAGGGTTGGCCAGCCCCAGCATTTT. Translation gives CATSTGRVGQPQHF. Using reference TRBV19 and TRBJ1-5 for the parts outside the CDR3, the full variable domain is DGGITQSPKYLFRKEGQNVTLSCEQNLNHDAMYWYRQDPGQGLRLIYYSQIVNDFQKGDIAEGYSVSREKKESFPLTVTSAQKNPTAFYLCATSTGRVGQPQHFGDGTRLSIL.

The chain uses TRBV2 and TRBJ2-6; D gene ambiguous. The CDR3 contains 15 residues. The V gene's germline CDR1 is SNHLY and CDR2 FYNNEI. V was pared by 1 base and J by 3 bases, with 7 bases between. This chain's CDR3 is CASSEGGFGANVLTF. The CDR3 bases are TGTGCCAGCAGTGAAGGTGGTTTTGGGGCCAACGTCCTGACTTTC.

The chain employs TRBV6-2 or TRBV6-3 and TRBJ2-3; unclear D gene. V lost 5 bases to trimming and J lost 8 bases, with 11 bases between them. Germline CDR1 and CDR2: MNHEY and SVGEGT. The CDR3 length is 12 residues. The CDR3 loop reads CASSPTLSTQYF. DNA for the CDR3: TGTGCCAGCAGTCCCACTCTGAGTACGCAGTATTTT.

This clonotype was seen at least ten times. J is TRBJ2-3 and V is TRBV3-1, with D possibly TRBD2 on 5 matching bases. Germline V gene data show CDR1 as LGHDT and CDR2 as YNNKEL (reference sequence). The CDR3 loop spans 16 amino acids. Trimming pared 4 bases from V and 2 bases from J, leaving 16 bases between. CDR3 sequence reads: CASSPWGAENTDTQYF. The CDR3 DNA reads TGTGCCAGCAGCCCCTGGGGAGCGGAAAACACAGATACGCAGTATTTT.

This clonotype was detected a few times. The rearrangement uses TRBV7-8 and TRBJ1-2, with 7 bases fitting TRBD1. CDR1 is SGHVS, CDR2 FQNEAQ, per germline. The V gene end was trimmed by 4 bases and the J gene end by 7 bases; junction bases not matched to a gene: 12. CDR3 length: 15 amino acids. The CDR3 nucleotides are TGTGCCAGCAGCTCCCCCGGGACAGCCCGAGGTGGCTACACCTTC. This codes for CASSSPGTARGGYTF.

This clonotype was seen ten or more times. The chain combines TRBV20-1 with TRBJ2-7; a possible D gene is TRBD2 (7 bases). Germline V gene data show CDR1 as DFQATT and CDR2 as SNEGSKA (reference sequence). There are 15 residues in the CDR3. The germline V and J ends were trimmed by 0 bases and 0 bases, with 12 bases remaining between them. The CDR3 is CSARDSGGHSYEQYF. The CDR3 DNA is TGCAGTGCTAGAGATTCGGGGGGACACTCCTACGAGCAGTACTTC.

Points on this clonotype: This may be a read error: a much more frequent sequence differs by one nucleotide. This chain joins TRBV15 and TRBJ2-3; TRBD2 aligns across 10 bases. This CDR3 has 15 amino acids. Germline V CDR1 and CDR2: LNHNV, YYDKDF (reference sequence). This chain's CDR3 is CATSRVSGRYDTQCF. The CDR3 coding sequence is TGTGCCACCAGCAGAGTTAGCGGGAGGTACGATACGCAGTGTTTT.

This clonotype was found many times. The CDR3 protein is CSAFQGLYRQETQYF. In DNA, the CDR3 is TGCAGCGCGTTTCAGGGGCTATACCGTCAAGAGACCCAGTACTTC. This rearrangement joins TRBV29-1 to TRBJ2-5, with D possibly TRBD1 on 6 matching bases. CDR1 is SQVTM and CDR2 is ANQGSEA in the germline V gene. V was pared by 7 bases and J by 2 bases, with 20 bases between. The CDR3 contains 15 residues.

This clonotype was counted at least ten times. The CDR3 loop reads CASSDGDSYEQYF. In nucleotides, the CDR3 is TGTGCCAGCTCGGACGGGGACTCCTACGAGCAGTACTTC. The chain links TRBV18 to TRBJ2-7; the D gene is possibly TRBD2 (5 bases). V dropped 6 bases and J dropped 0 bases, with 9 bases sitting between them. The CDR3 is 13 amino acids. The germline V gene encodes CDR1 KGHSH and CDR2 LQKENI. Full variable domain (rest looked up from reference TRBV18 and TRBJ2-7): NAGVMQNPRHLVRRRGQEARLRCSPMKGHSHVYWYRQLPEEGLKFMVYLQKENIIDESGMPKERFSAEFPKEGPSILRIQQVVRGDSAAYFCASSDGDSYEQYFGPGTRLTVT.

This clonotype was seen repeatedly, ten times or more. The CDR3 loop reads CASQTGPNTYEQYF. The CDR3, as DNA: TGTGCCAGCCAGACAGGGCCGAATACCTACGAGCAGTACTTC. The chain couples TRBV6-2 or TRBV6-3 to TRBJ2-7; 7 bases agree with TRBD1. The V gene's germline CDR1 is MNHEY and CDR2 SVGEGT. V dropped 8 bases and J dropped 2; count of bases not matched to a gene: 9. The CDR3 is 14 residues long.

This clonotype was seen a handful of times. The CDR3 here is CASSRGLTGRYTEAFF. The CDR3 DNA reads TGCGCCAGCAGCCGAGGTTTGACAGGGAGATACACTGAAGCTTTCTTT. V usage is TRBV4-1 and J usage is TRBJ1-1; 7 positions match TRBD1. CDR1 is MGHRA, CDR2 YSYEKL, per germline. The length of the CDR3 is 16 residues. J gave up 3 bases and V 4 bases, and 11 bases lay outside the gene matches.

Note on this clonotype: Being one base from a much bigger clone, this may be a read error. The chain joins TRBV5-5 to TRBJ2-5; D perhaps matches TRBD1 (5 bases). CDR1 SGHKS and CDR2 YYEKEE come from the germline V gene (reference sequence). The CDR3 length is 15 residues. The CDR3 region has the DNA TGTGCCAGCGGCTTGATGGCAGGGCACCAAGAGACCCAGTACTTC. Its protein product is CASGLMAGHQETQYF. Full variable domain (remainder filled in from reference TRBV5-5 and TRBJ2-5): DAGVTQSPTHLIKTRGQQVTLRCSPISGHKSVSWYQQVLGQGPQFIFQYYEKEERGRGNFPDRFSARQFPNYSSELNVNALLLGDSALYLCASGLMAGHQETQYFGPGTRLLVL.

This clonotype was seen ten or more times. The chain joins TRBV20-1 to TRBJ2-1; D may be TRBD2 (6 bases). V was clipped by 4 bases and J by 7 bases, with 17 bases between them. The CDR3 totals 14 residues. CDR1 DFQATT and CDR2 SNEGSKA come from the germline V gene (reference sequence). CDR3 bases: TGCAGTGCTAACGGCGGACGGGGGATAAATGAGCAGTTCTTC. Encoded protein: CSANGGRGINEQFF.

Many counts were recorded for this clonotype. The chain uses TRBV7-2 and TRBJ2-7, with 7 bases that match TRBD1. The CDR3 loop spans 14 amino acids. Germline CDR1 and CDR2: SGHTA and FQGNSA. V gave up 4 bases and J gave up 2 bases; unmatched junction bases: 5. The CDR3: CASSWDRVAYEQYF. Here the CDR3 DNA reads TGTGCCAGCAGCTGGGACAGAGTGGCCTACGAGCAGTACTTC. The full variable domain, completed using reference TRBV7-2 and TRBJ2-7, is GAGVSQSPSNKVTEKGKDVELRCDPISGHTALYWYRQSLGQGLEFLIYFQGNSAPDKSGLPSDRFSAERTGGSVSTLTIQRTQQEDSAVYLCASSWDRVAYEQYFGPGTRLTVT.

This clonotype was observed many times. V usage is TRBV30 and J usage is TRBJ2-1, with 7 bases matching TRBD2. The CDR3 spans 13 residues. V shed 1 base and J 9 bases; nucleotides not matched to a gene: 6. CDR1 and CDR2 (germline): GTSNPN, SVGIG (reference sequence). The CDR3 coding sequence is TGTGCCTGGAGTGAACCGGGGAGGGCTGAGCAGTTCTTC. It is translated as CAWSEPGRAEQFF.

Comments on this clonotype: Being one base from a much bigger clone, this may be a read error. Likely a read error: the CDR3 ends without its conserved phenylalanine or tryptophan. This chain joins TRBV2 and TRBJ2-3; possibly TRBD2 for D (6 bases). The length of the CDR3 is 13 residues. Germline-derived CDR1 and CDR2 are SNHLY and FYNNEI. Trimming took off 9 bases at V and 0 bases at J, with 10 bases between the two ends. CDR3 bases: TGTGCCAGGGAGGGAACGAGCACAGATACGCAGTATGTT. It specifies CAREGTSTDTQYV.

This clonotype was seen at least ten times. The CDR3 coding sequence is TGTGCCACCCGGACCTTTGCGGGTCTCGAGCAGTACTTC. Translating gives CATRTFAGLEQYF. The V gene is TRBV7-9, the J gene TRBJ2-7; possibly TRBD2 for D (5 bases). The V end was cut by 10 bases, the J end by 6 bases, with 19 bases between. CDR3 length equals 13 residues. From germline, CDR1 is SEHNR and CDR2 FQNEAQ (reference sequence).

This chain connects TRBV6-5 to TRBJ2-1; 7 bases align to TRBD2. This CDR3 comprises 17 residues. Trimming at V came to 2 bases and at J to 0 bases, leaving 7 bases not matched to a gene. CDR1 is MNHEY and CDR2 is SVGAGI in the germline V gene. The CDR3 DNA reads TGTGCCAGCAGTTACCGACTAGCCGACAGCTCCTACAATGAGCAGTTCTTC. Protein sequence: CASSYRLADSSYNEQFF.